This T cell receptor (beta chain) stems from a study of identical twins (dated by TCRdb to about 2016). At the level of the whole study: The study deep-sequenced TCR alpha and beta repertoires from monozygotic twins, unrelated adults of various ages and cord blood to test whether fetal clonotypes persist. To rule out contamination, the twin experiments were replicated at different times with different library preparation protocols. What the research found in general, with its limitations: Conclusions relied on cross-sectional statistical analysis, since the same donors could not be followed over many years. In monozygotic twins, recombination models systematically underestimated out-of-frame TCR alpha sharing, but the models matched the sharing seen between unrelated individuals. Fewer insertions were carried by abundant cord blood beta clonotypes; a weaker similar trend was observed in young adult naive repertoires, while no such trend was observed in memory repertoires. Compared with coincidental sharing between unrelated individuals, out-of-frame TCR alpha sequences shared between twins showed an excess of sequences with low generation probability. Zero-insertion analyses could be partly confounded by invariant T cells such as MAIT and iNKT, though diverse VJ usage argued against such confounding for most clonotypes. In beta out-of-frame sequences, excess twin sharing was weaker, because having fewer shared sequences lowered the signal-to-noise ratio.

This clonotype was observed a single time. The target of this receptor is not known. Compared with germline, one end of the junction differs, possibly owing to a read error. All donors were healthy Caucasians. Receptor libraries were prepared by 5' RACE. TCRdb lists the instrument as Illumina HiSeq 2000. A universal primer binding site was introduced by template switching, and a unique molecular identifier was present in the final cDNA, enabling accurate counting of TCR cDNA molecules. Specific primers in the conserved constant-segment region were used to synthesize first-strand cDNA for TCR alpha and beta chains. To control for contamination, each cDNA library was double barcoded with a SMART-Mk sample barcode plus Illumina barcodes. Two successive PCR steps introduced TruSeq adapter sequences along with Illumina sample barcodes. The TCR alpha and beta cDNA libraries were sequenced on the Illumina HiSeq platform using custom primers. In the original analysis: MiGEC was used to process raw reads and extract unique molecular identifiers, and MiXCR was used to find CDR3 positions. Recombination models were inferred per individual with the repgenHMM and IGoR tools using an EM algorithm. The tcR package in R was used for shared clonotype analysis, with sharing normalized by the product of cloneset sizes. To study raw recombination without the effects of thymic and clonal selection, out-of-frame nonproductive sequences were analyzed. Clones were called with MiXCR by TCRdb after fastp trimmed the public reads at Q25, and only in-frame beta chains were retained. Entries that share a CDR3 protein sequence are merged under the most common genes and DNA. The V and J calls shown here were made by TCRdb, not taken from the authors' results. This sample has about 1.7 million distinct CDR3 sequences in its table, and around a third of those were observed once. The ten largest account for over 0.25% of the sample.

This clonotype was sampled from a newborn girl in good health. Sequencing was carried out using cord blood.

The nucleotides read TGCAGTGCTGGAGATGCTAGCAGCTTCGGGGAGCTGTTTTTT. This translates into CSAGDASSFGELFF. The V gene is TRBV20-1 and the J gene is TRBJ2-2; TRBD2 might be the D gene, on 5 matching bases. For CDR1 and CDR2, the germline V gene (reference sequence) lists DFQATT and SNEGSKA. Including the terminal cysteine and phenylalanine, the CDR3 comprises 14 residues. Of the read, only the CDR3 DNA is kept; its 42 bases are in frame from base 1.